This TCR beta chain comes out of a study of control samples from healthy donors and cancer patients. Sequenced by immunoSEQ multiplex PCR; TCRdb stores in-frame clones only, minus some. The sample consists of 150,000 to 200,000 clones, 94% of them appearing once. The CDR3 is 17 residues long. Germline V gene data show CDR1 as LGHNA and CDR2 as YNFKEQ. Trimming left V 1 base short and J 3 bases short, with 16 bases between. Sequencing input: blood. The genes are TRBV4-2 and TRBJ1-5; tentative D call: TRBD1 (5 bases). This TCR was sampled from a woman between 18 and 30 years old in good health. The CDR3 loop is CASSQGGLQTHNQPQHF. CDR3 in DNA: TGTGCCAGCAGCCAAGGGGGACTCCAAACCCACAATCAGCCCCAGCATTTT.